This passage covers 25 T cell receptor beta chains from one sample sequenced in a study of blood T cell repertoires in COVID-19. Only in-frame clones appear in the TCRdb table, and some are missing; sequencing was by immunoSEQ multiplex PCR. The table records 120,000 to 150,000 clones, around 80% of them present only once. Sequences were obtained from peripheral blood. All receptors derive from a human donor in a cohort sampled during active COVID-19.

The J gene is TRBJ2-3, the V gene TRBV5-8; 7 bases are shared with TRBD2. The J segment lost 5 bases and the V segment lost 2 bases, leaving 8 bases of the junction unmatched. Germline V gives CDR1 SGHTS, CDR2 YDEGEE. The CDR3 contains 15 residues. CDR3 residues: CASSFGLAEGDTQYF. CDR3 bases: TGTGCCAGCAGCTTTGGTCTAGCGGAAGGAGATACGCAGTATTTT.

The rearrangement links TRBV7-2 to TRBJ2-7; 8 bases are a match to TRBD1. Losses at the gene ends were 5 bases for V and 7 bases for J; bases not matched to a gene: 10. The V gene's germline CDR1 is SGHTA and CDR2 FQGNSA. This CDR3 is built from 14 residues. CDR3 sequence reads: CASSTTGAWEEQYF. The DNA for the CDR3 is TGTGCCAGCAGCACGACAGGGGCATGGGAGGAGCAGTACTTC.

This sequence joins TRBV7-3 and TRBJ2-1; 8 bases align to TRBD1. Germline V CDR1 and CDR2: SGHTA, FQGTGA. The CDR3 loop spans 15 amino acids. Trimming cost V 5 bases and J 3 bases; bases outside gene matches: 6. CDR3 sequence reads: CASSRVGQGYNEQFF. In DNA, the CDR3 is TGTGCCAGCAGCCGGGTCGGACAGGGCTACAATGAGCAGTTCTTC.

This clone was detected only a few times. V gene TRBV19 combines with J gene TRBJ2-3, with 8 bases lining up with TRBD1. V lost 3 bases, J lost 6 bases, and 8 bases stayed unmatched. The CDR3 is made up of 15 amino acids. Germline V gene lookup returns CDR1 LNHDA and CDR2 SQIVND (reference sequence). In DNA form, the CDR3 reads TGTGCCAGTAGTATGGGGCAGGGGGCTGGGGATACGCAGTATTTT. It specifies CASSMGQGAGDTQYF.

The chain employs TRBV7-3 and TRBJ2-7; D perhaps matches TRBD1 (5 bases). There are 16 residues in the CDR3. V was pared by 5 bases and J by 2 bases, with 19 bases between. CDR1 is SGHTA, CDR2 FQGTGA, per germline. The CDR3 nucleotides are TGTGCCAGCAGCCCCCATTCGGACAAGGGGACCTACGAGCAGTACTTC. Protein sequence: CASSPHSDKGTYEQYF.

The CDR3 here is CSARGDSPLHF. DNA for the CDR3: TGCAGTGCTCGGGGGGATTCACCCCTCCACTTT. This sequence joins TRBV20-1 and TRBJ1-6; D possibly corresponds to TRBD1 (5 bases). CDR1 and CDR2 from the germline V gene are DFQATT and SNEGSKA (reference sequence). The CDR3 extends over 11 amino acids. V was cut by 5 bases and J by 8 bases, with 7 bases left in between.

About this clone itself: Other DNA sequences in the same sample also yield this CDR3. The chain carries TRBV2 and TRBJ1-2; possibly TRBD1 for D (5 bases). The CDR3 contains 10 residues. Between the trimmed V and J ends, which lost 5 bases and 8 bases, there was a span of 6 bases. Germline V lookup: CDR1 SNHLY, CDR2 FYNNEI. The CDR3 nucleotides are TGTGCCAGCAGTAGGGGAGGCTACACCTTC. Translation: CASSRGGYTF.

This clone was counted once. The rearrangement links TRBV28 to TRBJ2-7; maybe TRBD1 (5 bases). The CDR3 totals 12 residues. CDR1 is MDHEN, CDR2 SYDVKM, per germline. Trimming stripped 6 bases from V and 4 bases from J, with 10 bases between. The CDR3 sequence is CASSKGVYEQYF. CDR3 bases: TGTGCCAGCAGCAAAGGGGTATACGAGCAGTACTTC.

The V and J genes are TRBV3-1 (or the pseudogene TRBV3-2) and TRBJ2-1; D perhaps matches TRBD1 (6 bases). Per germline, CDR1 LGHDT and CDR2 YNNKEL (reference sequence). The CDR3 loop spans 14 amino acids. V was pared by 4 bases and J by 0 bases, with 7 bases between. CDR3 coding DNA: TGTGCCAGCAGCCGGGACATCTCCTACAATGAGCAGTTCTTC. The encoded protein is CASSRDISYNEQFF.

The gene calls are TRBV7-4 and TRBJ1-1; weak D call: TRBD1 (5 bases). V was shortened by 6 bases and J by 5 bases, with 10 bases between the two germline ends. Germline values: CDR1 SGHVT, CDR2 SQSDAQ. The length of the CDR3 is 12 residues. The CDR3 bases are TGTGCCAGCAGACCCAGGGATACTGAAGCTTTCTTT. Its translation is CASRPRDTEAFF.

The chain employs TRBV5-4 and TRBJ1-4; maybe TRBD1 (6 bases). From germline, CDR1 is SGHNT and CDR2 YYREEE (reference sequence). This CDR3 region has 15 residues. V was shortened by 4 bases and J by 3 bases, with 13 bases between the two germline ends. CDR3 amino acids: CASSLRGGSNEKLFF. In DNA form, the CDR3 reads TGTGCCAGCAGCCTTAGAGGGGGTTCTAATGAAAAACTGTTTTTT.

The V gene is TRBV27, the J gene TRBJ1-1; 7 bases are a match to TRBD1. V shed 6 bases, J shed 5 bases, and the junction held 24 bases outside the gene matches. Germline assignment: CDR1 MNHEY and CDR2 SMNVEV (reference sequence). The CDR3 consists of 19 residues. The CDR3, as DNA: TGTGCCAGCAGCTCTAAGAAATCCTCACAGGGGCCCGCAGTAACTGAAGCTTTCTTT. Protein: CASSSKKSSQGPAVTEAFF.

The V gene is TRBV12-5, the J gene TRBJ1-4, with 8 bases fitting TRBD1. Germline V gene lookup returns CDR1 LGHNT and CDR2 FRNRAP. V was pared by 1 base and J by 7 bases, with 8 bases of the junction left unmatched. The CDR3 covers 16 residues. The CDR3 region is CASGLARTGSVEKLFF. The CDR3, as DNA: TGTGCTAGTGGTTTGGCTCGGACAGGGAGTGTTGAAAAACTGTTTTTT.

The sample holds a few counts of this clone. The gene calls are TRBV6-6 and TRBJ2-3; TRBD1 agrees at 10 bases. The junction had 3 bases not matched to a gene; V was cut back by 2 bases and J by 7 bases. From germline, CDR1 is MNHNY and CDR2 SVGAGI (reference sequence). The CDR3 contains 14 residues. The chain's CDR3 is CASSYDRGLNTQYF. For the CDR3, the DNA is TGTGCCAGCAGTTACGACAGGGGGCTGAATACGCAGTATTTT.

This chain uses TRBV4-2 with TRBJ2-7, with a weak D call TRBD2 (6 bases). CDR1 LGHNA and CDR2 YNFKEQ come from the germline V gene. The V and J ends lost 2 bases and 8 bases respectively, with 25 bases between them. This CDR3 comprises 17 residues. CDR3 loop: CASSQSSGTPFGLKQYF. The CDR3 coding sequence is TGTGCCAGCAGCCAATCCTCCGGGACTCCCTTCGGGCTCAAGCAGTACTTC.

This chain's CDR3 is CASRRYLDQPQHF. DNA for the CDR3: TGTGCCAGCAGAAGATACTTGGATCAGCCCCAGCATTTT. The chain couples TRBV6-5 to TRBJ1-5; D gene ambiguous. From germline, CDR1 is MNHEY and CDR2 SVGAGI. V was cut by 6 bases and J by 5 bases, with 11 bases left in between. The CDR3 sequence is 13 residues long.

This rearrangement joins TRBV3-1 (or the pseudogene TRBV3-2) to TRBJ2-2, with D possibly matching TRBD2 (6 bases). Trimming took off 4 bases at V and 7 bases at J, with 16 bases between the two ends. CDR3 length: 15 amino acids. Germline V gives CDR1 LGHDT, CDR2 YNNKEL (reference sequence). Here the CDR3 reads CASSPDTSSGGELFF. The CDR3 DNA reads TGTGCCAGCAGCCCCGACACTAGCTCCGGCGGGGAGCTGTTTTTT.

The chain joins TRBV24-1 to TRBJ2-3; TRBD1 is a possible D gene (5 bases). V was shortened by 3 bases and J by 7 bases, with 13 bases between the two germline ends. The CDR3 has 14 residues. CDR1 KGHDR and CDR2 SFDVKD come from the germline V gene. This CDR3 is CATSDPGLQNTQYF. CDR3 DNA: TGTGCCACCAGTGATCCAGGGTTACAGAATACGCAGTATTTT.

This clone was observed a single time. The J gene is TRBJ1-1, the V gene TRBV10-1; perhaps TRBD1 as D (6 bases). Germline loops: CDR1 WNHNN, CDR2 SYGVQD (reference sequence). Trimming removed 9 bases at V and 4 bases at J, with 21 bases between. The CDR3 extends over 15 amino acids. The CDR3: CASRIRTASGTEAFF. The CDR3 DNA follows: TGCGCCAGTCGGATAAGGACAGCTTCAGGCACTGAAGCTTTCTTT.

The rearrangement uses TRBV28 and TRBJ1-1; possible D gene TRBD1, 5 bases. The V and J ends lost 6 bases and 7 bases respectively, with 18 bases between them. The CDR3 length is 14 residues. CDR1 and CDR2 (germline): MDHEN, SYDVKM. This CDR3 reads CASRLRAPSFEAFF. In DNA form, the CDR3 reads TGTGCCAGCAGGCTCAGGGCCCCCTCCTTTGAAGCTTTCTTT.

The V call is TRBV9, the J call TRBJ1-3; perhaps TRBD1 as D (5 bases). V was cut by 3 bases and J by 8 bases, with 15 bases left in between. In germline, CDR1 is SGDLS, CDR2 YYNGEE. The CDR3 loop spans 14 amino acids. CDR3 sequence reads: CASSAGSGPDTIYF. The CDR3, as DNA: TGTGCCAGCAGCGCAGGGTCAGGCCCGGACACCATATATTTT.

The rearrangement uses TRBV7-6 and TRBJ2-5; the D gene is possibly TRBD2 (7 bases). The CDR3 extends over 15 amino acids. CDR1 is SGHVS and CDR2 is FNYEAQ in the germline V gene. Trimming shortened V by 1 base and J by 2 bases, and 11 bases separated the two germline ends. CDR3 amino acids: CASSLEGGGQETQYF. CDR3 sequence (DNA): TGTGCCAGCAGCTTAGAGGGGGGGGGTCAAGAGACCCAGTACTTC. Drawing the rest from reference TRBV7-6 and TRBJ2-5, the complete variable domain is GAGVSQSPRYKVTKRGQDVALRCDPISGHVSLYWYRQALGQGPEFLTYFNYEAQQDKSGLPNDRFSAERPEGSISTLTIQRTEQRDSAMYRCASSLEGGGQETQYFGPGTRLLVL.

The gene calls are TRBV4-3 and TRBJ2-7; D is perhaps TRBD1 (5 bases). The V and J ends lost 3 bases and 4 bases respectively, with 16 bases between them. This CDR3 has 15 residues. CDR1 is LGHNA and CDR2 is YSLEER in the germline V gene. The CDR3 reads CASSHVRVSLYEQYF. The CDR3, as DNA: TGCGCCAGCAGCCATGTCAGGGTCTCCCTATACGAGCAGTACTTC.

The CDR3 reads CASSQTSGGPNEQFF. DNA of the CDR3: TGTGCCAGCAGTCAGACTAGCGGGGGCCCGAATGAGCAGTTCTTC. The chain combines TRBV6-5 with TRBJ2-1; 12 bases line up with TRBD2. The CDR3 length is 15 residues. J gave up 7 bases and V 5 bases, and 6 bases lay outside the gene matches. CDR1 MNHEY and CDR2 SVGAGI come from the germline V gene.

The chain uses TRBV2 and TRBJ2-1, with 8 bases aligning to TRBD2. The CDR3 consists of 14 residues. Germline V gene lookup returns CDR1 SNHLY and CDR2 FYNNEI. The junction had 7 bases not matched to a gene; V was cut back by 4 bases and J by 8 bases. CDR3 in amino acids: CASSVGGGRHEQFF. Written as DNA, the CDR3 is TGTGCCAGCAGTGTCGGGGGGGGCCGGCATGAGCAGTTCTTC.